One sample yielded the 3 T cell receptor beta chains listed below, sequenced in a study of T cell repertoires in cytomegalovirus infection. TCRdb independently ran MiXCR on the reads; one entry per CDR3 protein. The sample lists under 850,000 distinct CDR3 sequences; roughly a third were seen once. Sequencing used PBMCs. These receptors originate from a human donor in good health (CMV status not recorded). Some clones in this sample may be carry-over from other donors' samples.

This clonotype was seen ten or more times. V usage is TRBV6-5 and J usage is TRBJ1-2, with TRBD1 as a possible D gene (5 bases). The CDR3 has 16 residues. V lost 0 bases and J lost 6, with 17 bases in between. Germline V lookup: CDR1 MNHEY, CDR2 SVGAGI. Written as DNA, the CDR3 is TGTGCCAGCAGTTACTCGCGCTCGGGGGTTGGAGATGGCTACACCTTC. Its translation is CASSYSRSGVGDGYTF.

This chain connects TRBV5-1 to TRBJ2-1; D call uncertain. The germline CDR1 and CDR2 sequences are SGHRS and YFSETQ. V was clipped by 0 bases and J by 7 bases, with 11 bases between them. The CDR3 totals 14 residues. The CDR3 loop is CASSLEAGWNEQFF. In DNA, the CDR3 is TGCGCCAGCAGCTTGGAAGCCGGATGGAATGAGCAGTTCTTC.

This chain joins TRBV5-6 and TRBJ1-5, with a weak D call TRBD1 (5 bases). This CDR3 contains 17 residues. Deletions cut 5 bases from V and 3 bases from J, with 21 bases between. Germline lookup yields CDR1 SGHDT and CDR2 YYEEEE. In nucleotides, the CDR3 is TGTGCCAGCAGTTTAAGGGGACTATCCTCCTACAATCAGCCCCAGCATTTT. It translates to CASSLRGLSSYNQPQHF. The full variable domain, completed using reference TRBV5-6 and TRBJ1-5, is DAGVTQSPTHLIKTRGQQVTLRCSPKSGHDTVSWYQQALGQGPQFIFQYYEEEERQRGNFPDRFSGHQFPNYSSELNVNALLLGDSALYLCASSLRGLSSYNQPQHFGDGTRLSIL.